Following are 13 T cell receptor beta chains from one sample sequenced in a study of cytomegalovirus exposure and HLA in healthy donors (dated by TCRdb to the late 2010s). Library preparation employed the immunoSEQ multiplex PCR assay. The multiplex PCR relied on a mix of 60 forward primers for TCR Vbeta segments and 13 reverse primers for TCR Jbeta segments. TCRdb stores this immuneACCESS table with in-frame sequences only. Part of the clones is absent; in the studies checked, under half of the shortfall reflects unresolved V genes, and no reason is known for the rest. The sample table lists 150,000 to 200,000 clones, 75% to 90% of them with a count of one. Under 2% of the sample rests with the top ten. Sequences were obtained from PBMCs. The source of these receptors is a woman aged 18-30 years in good health and CMV-seronegative.

This chain uses TRBV9 with TRBJ1-3; possible D gene TRBD1, 6 bases. Trimming pared 0 bases from V and 0 bases from J, leaving 10 bases between. The CDR3 has 16 residues. Germline V gene sequence: CDR1 SGDLS, CDR2 YYNGEE. Here the CDR3 DNA reads TGTGCCAGCAGCGTAGACCAGGGGTTCTCTGGAAACACCATATATTTT. Translated: CASSVDQGFSGNTIYF. Looking up the rest from reference TRBV9 and TRBJ1-3 gives the full variable domain: DSGVTQTPKHLITATGQRVTLRCSPRSGDLSVYWYQQSLDQGLQFLIQYYNGEERAKGNILERFSAQQFPDLHSELNLSSLELGDSALYFCASSVDQGFSGNTIYFGEGSWLTVV.

V is TRBV5-4 and J is TRBJ2-1; the match to TRBD2 covers 10 bases. Looked up from germline, CDR1 is SGHNT and CDR2 is YYREEE (reference sequence). The J segment lost 4 bases and the V segment lost 2 bases, leaving 3 bases of the junction unmatched. The CDR3 covers 15 residues. The CDR3 loop is CASSLLAGLYNEQFF. CDR3 nucleotides: TGTGCCAGCAGCTTACTAGCGGGACTATACAATGAGCAGTTCTTC. The variable domain in full, completed from reference TRBV5-4 and TRBJ2-1, reads ETGVTQSPTHLIKTRGQQVTLRCSSQSGHNTVSWYQQALGQGPQFIFQYYREEENGRGNFPPRFSGLQFPNYSSELNVNALELDDSALYLCASSLLAGLYNEQFFGPGTRLTVL.

V gene TRBV4-1 combines with J gene TRBJ2-5, with a tentative D call TRBD2 (5 bases). The V and J ends lost 4 bases and 0 bases respectively, with 15 bases between them. CDR3 length: 16 residues. Germline V lookup: CDR1 MGHRA, CDR2 YSYEKL. The CDR3 here is CASSPRDGEYQETQYF. The CDR3 bases are TGCGCCAGCAGCCCTCGAGACGGGGAGTACCAAGAGACCCAGTACTTC.

The chain links TRBV15 to TRBJ2-7, with 7 positions matching TRBD2. V was pared by 3 bases and J by 2 bases, with 7 bases of the junction left unmatched. Germline loops: CDR1 LNHNV, CDR2 YYDKDF (reference sequence). CDR3 length: 15 amino acids. The CDR3 spells CATSSLGGGAYEQYF. The CDR3 DNA follows: TGTGCCACCAGCAGTTTGGGTGGGGGGGCCTACGAGCAGTACTTC. Variable domain in full (rest from reference TRBV15 and TRBJ2-7): DAMVIQNPRYQVTQFGKPVTLSCSQTLNHNVMYWYQQKSSQAPKLLFHYYDKDFNNEADTPDNFQSRRPNTSFCFLDIRSPGLGDTAMYLCATSSLGGGAYEQYFGPGTRLTVT.

V and J are TRBV5-1 and TRBJ2-7; weak D call: TRBD2 (6 bases). Trimming removed 4 bases from V and 0 bases from J, with 14 bases in between. CDR1 and CDR2 (germline): SGHRS, YFSETQ. The CDR3 has 15 residues. CDR3 nucleotide sequence: TGCGCCAGCAGCCCCCTTAGCGGAAGCTCCTACGAGCAGTACTTC. It translates to CASSPLSGSSYEQYF.

The V gene is TRBV6-1, the J gene TRBJ2-1; unclear D gene. CDR1 is MNHNS, CDR2 SASEGT, per germline. The CDR3 covers 15 residues. Trimming left V 7 bases short and J 5 bases short, with 18 bases between. The CDR3 sequence is CASMLHWLKNNEQFF. The CDR3 DNA reads TGTGCCAGCATGTTGCATTGGCTCAAAAACAATGAGCAGTTCTTC.

This clone showed up just a few times. The gene calls are TRBV6-4 and TRBJ2-3; D may be TRBD1 (6 bases). With 3 bases removed from V and 5 bases from J, the gap between germline ends came to 12 bases. There are 14 residues in the CDR3. From germline, CDR1 is MRHNA and CDR2 SNTAGT. CDR3 sequence: CASSETTGLDTQYF. The CDR3 DNA reads TGTGCCAGCAGTGAGACGACAGGATTAGATACGCAGTATTTT.

The chain has TRBV5-1 and TRBJ2-5; D possibly corresponds to TRBD1 (5 bases). Between the trimmed V and J ends, which lost 2 bases and 3 bases, there was a span of 11 bases. The CDR3 has 14 amino acids. CDR1 is SGHRS and CDR2 is YFSETQ in the germline V gene. In DNA form, the CDR3 reads TGCGCCAGCAGCTTCACACAAGGGGAAGAGACCCAGTACTTC. It encodes CASSFTQGEETQYF.

This clone was counted once. The CDR3 loop is CASSLVASGEKTQYF. CDR3 nucleotide sequence: TGTGCCAGCAGCTTAGTGGCTAGCGGGGAAAAGACCCAGTACTTC. J is TRBJ2-5 and V is TRBV7-7; the match to TRBD2 covers 9 bases. In germline, CDR1 is SSHAT, CDR2 FNYEAQ (reference sequence). The length of the CDR3 is 15 residues. Unmatched junction bases numbered 6, after V lost 1 base and J lost 6 bases.

J is TRBJ2-1 and V is TRBV10-2, with TRBD1 matching 7 bases. The CDR3 runs to 13 residues. Germline CDR1 and CDR2: WSHSY and SAAADI. V lost 8 bases and J lost 8; bases outside the gene matches: 9. CDR3 loop: CASQTGLGDEQFF. In nucleotides, the CDR3 is TGCGCCAGCCAGACAGGGCTCGGGGATGAGCAGTTCTTC.

The V and J genes are TRBV18 and TRBJ2-7, with D possibly matching TRBD1 (5 bases). Between the trimmed V and J ends, which lost 4 bases and 0 bases, there was a span of 7 bases. The CDR3 length is 13 residues. Germline CDR1 reads KGHSH; CDR2 reads LQKENI. DNA for the CDR3: TGTGCCAGCTCACGGGGCAGCTCCTACGAGCAGTACTTC. It translates to CASSRGSSYEQYF.

V and J are TRBV5-1 and TRBJ2-1; 9 nucleotides match TRBD2. The CDR3 sequence is 18 residues long. Per germline, CDR1 SGHRS and CDR2 YFSETQ. V lost 4 bases, J lost 0 bases, and 11 bases stayed unmatched. For the CDR3, the DNA is TGCGCCAGCAGCGCACCGGGACTAGCTGTACGCTCCTACAATGAGCAGTTCTTC. Its protein is CASSAPGLAVRSYNEQFF.

This chain connects TRBV7-9 to TRBJ2-5, with TRBD1 identical over 9 bases. This CDR3 has 18 amino acids. J gave up 1 base and V 4 bases, and 13 bases lay outside the gene matches. Germline CDR1 reads SEHNR; CDR2 reads FQNEAQ (reference sequence). The CDR3 protein is CASSSIWYGTGTQETQYF. CDR3 DNA: TGTGCCAGCAGCTCTATCTGGTACGGGACAGGGACCCAAGAGACCCAGTACTTC.